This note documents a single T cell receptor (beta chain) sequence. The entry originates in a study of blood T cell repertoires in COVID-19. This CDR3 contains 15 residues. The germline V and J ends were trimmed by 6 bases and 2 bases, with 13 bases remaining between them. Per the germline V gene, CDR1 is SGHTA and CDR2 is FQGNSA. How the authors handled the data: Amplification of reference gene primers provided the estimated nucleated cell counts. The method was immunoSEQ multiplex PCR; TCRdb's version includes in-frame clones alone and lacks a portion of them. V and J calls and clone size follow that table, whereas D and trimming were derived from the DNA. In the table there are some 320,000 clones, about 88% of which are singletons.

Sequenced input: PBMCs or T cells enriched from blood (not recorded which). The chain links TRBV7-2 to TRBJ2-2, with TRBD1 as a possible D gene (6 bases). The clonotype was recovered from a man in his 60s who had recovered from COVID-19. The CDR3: CASRTGILNTGELFF. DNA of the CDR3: TGTGCCAGCAGAACAGGGATATTAAACACCGGGGAGCTGTTTTTT. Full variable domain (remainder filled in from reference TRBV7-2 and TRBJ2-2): GAGVSQSPSNKVTEKGKDVELRCDPISGHTALYWYRQSLGQGLEFLIYFQGNSAPDKSGLPSDRFSAERTGGSVSTLTIQRTQQEDSAVYLCASRTGILNTGELFFGEGSRLTVL.